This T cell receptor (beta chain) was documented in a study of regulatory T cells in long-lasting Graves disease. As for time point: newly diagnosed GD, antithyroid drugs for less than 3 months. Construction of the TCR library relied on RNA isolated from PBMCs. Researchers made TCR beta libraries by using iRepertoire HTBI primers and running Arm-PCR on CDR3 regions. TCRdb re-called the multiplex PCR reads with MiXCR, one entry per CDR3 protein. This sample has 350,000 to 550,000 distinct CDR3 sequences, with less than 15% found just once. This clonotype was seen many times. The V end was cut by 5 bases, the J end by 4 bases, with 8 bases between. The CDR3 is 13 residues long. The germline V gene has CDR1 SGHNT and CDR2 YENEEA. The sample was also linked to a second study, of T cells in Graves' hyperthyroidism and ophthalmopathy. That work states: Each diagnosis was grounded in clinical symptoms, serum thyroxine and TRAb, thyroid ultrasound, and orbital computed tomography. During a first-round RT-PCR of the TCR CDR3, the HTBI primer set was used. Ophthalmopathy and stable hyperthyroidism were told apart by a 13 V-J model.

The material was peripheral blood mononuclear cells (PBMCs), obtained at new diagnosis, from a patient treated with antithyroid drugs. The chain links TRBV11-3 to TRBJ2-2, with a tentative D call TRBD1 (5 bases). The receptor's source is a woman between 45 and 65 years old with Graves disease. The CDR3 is CASSPDSTGELFF. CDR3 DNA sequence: TGTGCCAGCAGCCCTGACAGCACCGGGGAGCTGTTTTTT.